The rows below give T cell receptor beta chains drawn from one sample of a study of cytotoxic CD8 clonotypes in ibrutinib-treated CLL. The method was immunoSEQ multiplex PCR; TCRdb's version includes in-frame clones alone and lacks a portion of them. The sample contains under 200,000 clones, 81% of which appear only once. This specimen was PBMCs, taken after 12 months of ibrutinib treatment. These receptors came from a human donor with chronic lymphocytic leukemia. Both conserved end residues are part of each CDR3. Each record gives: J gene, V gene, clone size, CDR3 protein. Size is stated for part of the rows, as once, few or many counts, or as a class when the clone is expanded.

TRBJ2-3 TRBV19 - CASSISWRDTSTDTQYF
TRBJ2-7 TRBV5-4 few CASSLGTSAPSREQYF
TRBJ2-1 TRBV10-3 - CAISESGTSGNEQFF
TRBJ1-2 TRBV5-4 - CASSTGQGKGYTF
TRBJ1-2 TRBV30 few CAWSTGFYGYTF
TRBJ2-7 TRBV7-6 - CASSPDRYEQYF
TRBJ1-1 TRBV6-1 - CASSPRPWGEAFF
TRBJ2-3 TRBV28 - CASSSRTGTGRDTQYF
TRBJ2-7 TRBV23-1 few CASSHRDRHSSYEQYF
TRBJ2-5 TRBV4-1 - CASSQRQDQETQYF
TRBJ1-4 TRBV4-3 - CASSQEGDFGEKLFF
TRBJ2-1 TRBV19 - CASSRTSGGAHEQFF
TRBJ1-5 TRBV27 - CASSLAADQPQHF
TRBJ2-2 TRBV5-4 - CASSPQRTGLGGELFF
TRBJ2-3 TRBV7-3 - CASSPRPGSGTDTQYF
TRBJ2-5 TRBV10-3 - CAISEGGQQETQYF
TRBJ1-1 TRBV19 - CASSPGTSKGFWGTEAFF
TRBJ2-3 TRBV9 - CASSVAVGSSTDTQYF